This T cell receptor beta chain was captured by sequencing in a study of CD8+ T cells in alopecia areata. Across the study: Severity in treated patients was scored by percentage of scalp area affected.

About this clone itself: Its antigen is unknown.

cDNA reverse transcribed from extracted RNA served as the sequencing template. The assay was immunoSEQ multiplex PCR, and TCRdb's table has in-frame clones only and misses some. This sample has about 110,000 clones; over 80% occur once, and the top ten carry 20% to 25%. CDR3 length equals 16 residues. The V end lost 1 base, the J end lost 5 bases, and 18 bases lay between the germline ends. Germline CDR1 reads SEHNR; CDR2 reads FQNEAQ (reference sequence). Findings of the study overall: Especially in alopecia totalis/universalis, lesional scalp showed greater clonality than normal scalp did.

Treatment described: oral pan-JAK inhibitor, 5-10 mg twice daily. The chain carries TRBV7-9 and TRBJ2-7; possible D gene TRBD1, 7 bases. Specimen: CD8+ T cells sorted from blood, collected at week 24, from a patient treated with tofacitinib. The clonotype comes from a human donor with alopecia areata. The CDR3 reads CASSLVGGTAFNEQYF. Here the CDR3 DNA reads TGTGCCAGCAGCTTAGTGGGCGGGACAGCATTCAACGAGCAGTACTTC.